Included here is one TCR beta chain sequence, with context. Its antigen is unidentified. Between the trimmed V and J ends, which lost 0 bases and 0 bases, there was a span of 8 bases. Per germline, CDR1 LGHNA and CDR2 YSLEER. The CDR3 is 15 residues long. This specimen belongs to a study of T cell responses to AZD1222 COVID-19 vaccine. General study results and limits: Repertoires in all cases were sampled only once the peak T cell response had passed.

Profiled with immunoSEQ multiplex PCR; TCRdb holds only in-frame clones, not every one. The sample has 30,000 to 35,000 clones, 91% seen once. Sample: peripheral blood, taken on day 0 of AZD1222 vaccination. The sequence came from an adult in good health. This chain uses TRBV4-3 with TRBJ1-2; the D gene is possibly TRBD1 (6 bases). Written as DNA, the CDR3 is TGCGCCAGCAGCCAAGAGCCAGGGGCTAACTATGGCTACACCTTC. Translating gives CASSQEPGANYGYTF.